Listed here are 5 T cell receptor beta chains from one sample, sequenced in a study of T cell changes during pregnancy in multiple sclerosis. Clones were sequenced by immunoSEQ multiplex PCR, and TCRdb holds only the in-frame ones, with some missing. The sample includes 25,000 to 35,000 clones, around nine tenths of them seen just once. This sample comprised CD8+ T cells from peripheral blood mononuclear cells, obtained in the first trimester of pregnancy. Source of these receptors: a female donor with multiple sclerosis, enrolled in a pregnancy study.

V is TRBV19 and J is TRBJ1-1; TRBD1 matches 9 bases. The CDR3 loop spans 18 amino acids. Trimming at V came to 6 bases and at J to 0 bases, leaving 14 bases not matched to a gene. Germline V CDR1 and CDR2: LNHDA, SQIVND (reference sequence). CDR3 sequence (DNA): TGTGCCAGTAGCCCAGATTTGGGGACAGGGTCAGTGAACACTGAAGCTTTCTTT. As protein: CASSPDLGTGSVNTEAFF.

V usage is TRBV2 and J usage is TRBJ2-3; no reliable D call. The V end was cut by 2 bases, the J end by 3 bases, with 3 bases between. CDR1 and CDR2 from the germline V gene are SNHLY and FYNNEI. CDR3 length: 12 amino acids. CDR3 sequence: CASSELTDTQYF. DNA for the CDR3: TGTGCCAGCAGTGAACTAACAGATACGCAGTATTTT.

This chain uses TRBV6-1 with TRBJ1-2, with TRBD1 matching 8 bases. This CDR3 region has 16 residues. CDR1 is MNHNS, CDR2 SASEGT, per germline. The V segment lost 0 bases and the J segment 4 bases; nucleotides outside the gene matches: 7. CDR3 sequence (DNA): TGTGCCAGCAGTGAAGCTCCGGGACAGGTGTCCTATGGCTACACCTTC. It translates to CASSEAPGQVSYGYTF.

The gene calls are TRBV19 and TRBJ2-3; no reliable D call. The CDR3 totals 14 residues. Germline V gene sequence: CDR1 LNHDA, CDR2 SQIVND (reference sequence). V lost 5 bases to trimming and J lost 0 bases, with 9 bases between them. CDR3 residues: CASSPLFSTDTQYF. The CDR3 coding sequence is TGTGCCAGTAGTCCCCTGTTTAGCACAGATACGCAGTATTTT.

The chain couples TRBV30 to TRBJ2-3; the match to TRBD2 covers 7 bases. From germline, CDR1 is GTSNPN and CDR2 SVGIG (reference sequence). J lost 0 bases, V lost 2 bases, and 11 bases had no gene match. There are 17 residues in the CDR3. The CDR3 DNA is TGTGCCTGGAGTACCTTTAGCGGGCTTACTAGCACAGATACGCAGTATTTT. Its protein product is CAWSTFSGLTSTDTQYF.